This record concerns one T cell receptor (beta chain) sequence. This sample stems from a study of T-cell reconstitution after alpha-beta-depleted transplantation in children. Preparation of the TCRbeta library was carried out with unique molecular identifiers. TCRdb independently ran MiXCR on the PCR reads; one entry per CDR3 protein. The sample lists roughly 500,000 distinct CDR3 sequences, roughly 18% occurring once. This CDR3 is 16 amino acids long. The germline CDR1 and CDR2 sequences are SGHRS and YFSETQ. With V trimmed by 4 bases and J by 5 bases, 4 bases remained unmatched. This receptor was taken from a human donor who donated a stem cell graft to a child with acute lymphoblastic leukemia. The rearrangement joins TRBV5-1 to TRBJ2-1; TRBD2 matches 15 bases. The material sequenced was PBMCs from the stem cell graft donor, taken from the stem cell graft. DNA of the CDR3: TGCGCCAGCAGCACAGGACTAGCGGGAGGGAACAATGAGCAGTTCTTC. Protein: CASSTGLAGGNNEQFF.